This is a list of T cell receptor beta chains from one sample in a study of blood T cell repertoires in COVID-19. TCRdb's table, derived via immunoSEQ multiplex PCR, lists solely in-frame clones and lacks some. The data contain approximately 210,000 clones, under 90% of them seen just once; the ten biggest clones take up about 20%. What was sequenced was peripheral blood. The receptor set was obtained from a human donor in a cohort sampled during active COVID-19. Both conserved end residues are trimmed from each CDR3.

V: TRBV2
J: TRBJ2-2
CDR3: ASNQGGLGTGELF

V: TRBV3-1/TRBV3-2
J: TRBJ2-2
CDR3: ASNTIGTGNTGELF

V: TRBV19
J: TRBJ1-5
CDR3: ASSFTGRTRNQPQH

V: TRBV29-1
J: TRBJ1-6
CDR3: SVRFGGQGGSPLH

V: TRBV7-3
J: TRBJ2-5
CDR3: ASSLGLGRGETQY

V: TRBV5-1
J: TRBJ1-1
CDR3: ASSPQGAVRNTEAF

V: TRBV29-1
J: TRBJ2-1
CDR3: SVTRGSSYNEQF

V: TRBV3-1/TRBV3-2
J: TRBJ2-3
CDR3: ASSHLADTQY

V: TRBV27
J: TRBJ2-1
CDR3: ASTSTSGRVNEQF

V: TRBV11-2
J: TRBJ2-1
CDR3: ASSFSYRVNEQF

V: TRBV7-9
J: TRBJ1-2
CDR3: ASSLDQGGSYT

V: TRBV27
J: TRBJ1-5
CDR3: ASRPFDGVNQPQH

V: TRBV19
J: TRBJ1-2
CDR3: ASASGSGPFGYT

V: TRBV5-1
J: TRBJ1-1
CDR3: ASKEGQGNTEAF

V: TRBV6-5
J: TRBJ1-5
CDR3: ASTSGNAHQPQH

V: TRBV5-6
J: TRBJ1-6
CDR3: ASSLAQGFSYSPLH